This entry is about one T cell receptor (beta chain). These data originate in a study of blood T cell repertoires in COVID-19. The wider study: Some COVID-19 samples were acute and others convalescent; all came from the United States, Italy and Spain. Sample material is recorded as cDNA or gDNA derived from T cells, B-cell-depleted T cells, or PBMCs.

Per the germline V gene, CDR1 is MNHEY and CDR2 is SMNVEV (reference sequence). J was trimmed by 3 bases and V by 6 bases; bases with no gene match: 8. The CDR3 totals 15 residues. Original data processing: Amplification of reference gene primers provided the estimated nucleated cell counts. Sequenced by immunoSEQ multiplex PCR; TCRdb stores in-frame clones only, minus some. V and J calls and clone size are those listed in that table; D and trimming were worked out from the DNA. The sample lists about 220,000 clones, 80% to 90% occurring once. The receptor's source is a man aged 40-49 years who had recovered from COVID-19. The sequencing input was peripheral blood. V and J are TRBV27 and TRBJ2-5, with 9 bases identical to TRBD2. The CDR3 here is CASRPVAGAEETQYF. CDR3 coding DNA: TGTGCCAGCAGGCCGGTAGCGGGGGCGGAAGAGACCCAGTACTTC.